These 30 T cell receptor beta chains came from one sample sequenced in a study of blood T cells in healthy people across ages. Combining a sample-barcoded 5' primer with a J-beta primer mix, a second PCR ran for about 7 to 12 cycles. TCRdb re-analysed the 5' RACE reads in MiXCR, keeping a single row per CDR3 protein. The sample has 1.4 million or so distinct CDR3 sequences; roughly two fifths are singletons. The sequencing sample was made of blood. The source of these receptors is a woman younger than 35 in good health.

This clonotype was seen only a few times. The rearrangement uses TRBV27 and TRBJ1-2; possible D gene TRBD1, 5 bases. Germline CDR1 is MNHEY and CDR2 is SMNVEV (reference sequence). Trimming removed 5 bases from V and 2 bases from J, with 9 bases in between. This CDR3 contains 13 residues. The CDR3 DNA reads as TGTGCCAGCAGTGTGAAGGGGAACTATGGCTACACCTTC. Amino acids: CASSVKGNYGYTF.

This chain uses TRBV27 with TRBJ2-1; TRBD1 might be the D (6 bases). Trimming cost V 4 bases and J 9 bases, with 19 bases left between them. The germline V gene encodes CDR1 MNHEY and CDR2 SMNVEV (reference sequence). This CDR3 has 15 residues. This CDR3 reads CASSYWQGSNGEQFF. The CDR3 DNA reads TGTGCCAGCAGTTATTGGCAGGGGTCCAACGGTGAGCAGTTCTTC.

This clonotype has ten or more counts. The J gene is TRBJ2-7, the V gene TRBV12-3 or TRBV12-4; 14 bases are shared with TRBD2. This CDR3 comprises 15 residues. V lost 5 bases and J lost 6; bases outside the gene matches: 6. The DNA for the CDR3 is TGTGCCAGCAGTGCCCGGACTAGCGGGGGGCTCGAGCAGTACTTC. It translates to CASSARTSGGLEQYF.

The V gene is TRBV28, the J gene TRBJ2-1; D unresolved. CDR1 is MDHEN and CDR2 is SYDVKM in the germline V gene. With 6 bases removed from V and 8 bases from J, the gap between germline ends came to 26 bases. This CDR3 comprises 17 residues. The CDR3: CASRHGRLDIPEDEQFF. For the CDR3, the DNA is TGTGCCAGCAGACACGGACGGTTAGACATACCAGAGGATGAGCAGTTCTTC.

This clonotype has just a few counts. This chain connects TRBV4-3 to TRBJ2-2; weak D call: TRBD2 (5 bases). CDR3 length equals 15 residues. V lost 0 bases, J lost 4 bases, and 9 bases lay in between. Germline V lookup: CDR1 LGHNA, CDR2 YSLEER. The CDR3 here is CASSQDSRATGELFF. In nucleotides, the CDR3 is TGCGCCAGCAGCCAAGATTCGAGGGCCACCGGGGAGCTGTTTTTT.

The chain is built from TRBV9 and TRBJ2-1, with TRBD2 matching over 13 bases. Germline trimming cut 0 bases from V and 0 bases from J; bases unmatched to any gene: 6. This CDR3 has 19 residues. Germline assignment: CDR1 SGDLS and CDR2 YYNGEE. This CDR3 is CASSVGAGLAGVSYNEQFF. The DNA for the CDR3 is TGTGCCAGCAGCGTAGGGGCTGGACTAGCGGGGGTCTCCTACAATGAGCAGTTCTTC.

The chain carries TRBV7-6 and TRBJ1-2; the D is unclear. Germline V lookup: CDR1 SGHVS, CDR2 FNYEAQ. V shed 3 bases and J shed 4 bases, with 9 bases lying between them. The CDR3 length is 13 residues. The CDR3 spells CASSFMGGYGYTF. In DNA form, the CDR3 reads TGTGCCAGCAGCTTTATGGGCGGCTATGGCTACACCTTC.

The table lists this clonotype with many counts. J is TRBJ2-7 and V is TRBV7-9; 7 bases are shared with TRBD1. This CDR3 is 13 amino acids long. Germline loops: CDR1 SEHNR, CDR2 FQNEAQ (reference sequence). V shed 3 bases, J shed 5 bases, and the junction held 4 bases outside the gene matches. The CDR3, as DNA: TGTGCCAGCAGCTTCACAGGGGACCACGAGCAGTACTTC. This codes for CASSFTGDHEQYF.

In its sample, this clonotype was seen a few times. The chain recombines TRBV29-1 with TRBJ1-2; 8 bases line up with TRBD1. The V gene's germline CDR1 is SQVTM and CDR2 ANQGSEA. V was clipped by 4 bases and J by 8 bases; unmatched bases: 18. The CDR3 is made up of 16 amino acids. The CDR3 DNA sequence: TGCAGCGTTGCACAGGGGGACGGGTTAACAGGTGTGGGCTACACCTTC. Amino acid sequence: CSVAQGDGLTGVGYTF.

There are a few counts of this clonotype. The V call is TRBV20-1, the J call TRBJ2-1; D is ambiguous. Per germline, CDR1 DFQATT and CDR2 SNEGSKA (reference sequence). With 0 bases removed from V and 8 bases from J, the gap between germline ends came to 14 bases. This CDR3 has 14 residues. The CDR3, as DNA: TGCAGTGCTAGAGATCGGGTAGGGCCACATGAGCAGTTCTTC. It codes for CSARDRVGPHEQFF.

The rearrangement joins TRBV3-1 to TRBJ2-4; 10 positions match TRBD1. Matching the DNA end better, TRBJ2-7 makes the J call doubtful. The germline V gene encodes CDR1 LGHDT and CDR2 YNNKEL (reference sequence). This CDR3 is built from 19 residues. In DNA form, the CDR3 reads TGTGCCAGCAGCCAAATAGCCCGATACCAGCGACAGGGGGCGTTCGAGCAGTACTTC. It translates to CASSQIARYQRQGAFEQYF.

This clonotype was counted many times. This chain uses TRBV10-3 with TRBJ2-2; D is ambiguous. There are 13 residues in the CDR3. Trimming pared 0 bases from V and 4 bases from J, leaving 3 bases between. The germline V gene encodes CDR1 ENHRY and CDR2 SYGVKD. Here the CDR3 reads CAISESGTGELFF. CDR3 coding DNA: TGTGCCATCAGTGAGTCAGGCACCGGGGAGCTGTTTTTT.

The chain joins TRBV25-1 to TRBJ2-2; D not certain. CDR3 length: 17 residues. CDR1 is MGHDK and CDR2 is SYGVNS in the germline V gene. V shed 0 bases and J shed 1 base, with 12 bases lying between them. The CDR3: CASSEYKDSGNTGELFF. CDR3 bases: TGTGCCAGCAGTGAATATAAGGATTCAGGGAACACCGGGGAGCTGTTTTTT.

The genes are TRBV12-3 or TRBV12-4 and TRBJ1-2; 7 bases line up with TRBD1. J lost 4 bases, V lost 5 bases, and 7 bases had no gene match. The CDR3 runs to 14 residues. CDR3 bases: TGTGCCAGCAGTCCCACAGGGGAAAGCTATGGCTACACCTTC. The encoded protein is CASSPTGESYGYTF.

The gene calls are TRBV7-9 and TRBJ2-7; 13 bases are shared with TRBD2. Germline values: CDR1 SEHNR, CDR2 FQNEAQ (reference sequence). The CDR3 contains 15 residues. V lost 6 bases, J lost 7 bases, and 9 bases stayed unmatched. CDR3 bases: TGTGCCAGCAGTGCCGGACTAGCGGGAGCGTGGGAGCAGTACTTC. As protein: CASSAGLAGAWEQYF.

The chain employs TRBV7-2 and TRBJ2-4; a weak D match, TRBD2 (5 bases). The DNA end is more similar to TRBJ2-5, so the J call may be wrong. The CDR3 contains 15 residues. The germline gives CDR1 SGHTA, CDR2 FQGNSA. The DNA of the CDR3 is TGTGCCAGCAGCTTAGAGCCGGCTAGCAGCGAGACCCAGTACTTC. Its translation is CASSLEPASSETQYF.

This clonotype was seen only a few times. This chain links TRBV5-5 with TRBJ1-2; D is perhaps TRBD1 (5 bases). The V gene lost 4 bases and the J gene lost 6 bases, with 16 bases spanning the gap. Germline V CDR1 and CDR2: SGHKS, YYEKEE (reference sequence). This CDR3 has 14 residues. For the CDR3, the DNA is TGTGCCAGCAGCAACGGTCGTGGAGGGGATGGCTACACCTTC. This translates into CASSNGRGGDGYTF.

This clonotype showed up just a few times. The chain recombines TRBV7-6 with TRBJ2-1; no definite D call. V lost 3 bases, J lost 9 bases, and 9 bases lay in between. The length of the CDR3 is 12 residues. Germline V CDR1 and CDR2: SGHVS, FNYEAQ. The CDR3 DNA sequence: TGTGCCAGCAGCTTTTCTGCTGGTGAGCAGTTCTTC. Its translation is CASSFSAGEQFF.

Concerning this clonotype itself: Sequence at one end of the junction differs from germline and may be a read error. The J gene is TRBJ2-7, the V gene TRBV28, with 10 positions matching TRBD1. The germline CDR1 and CDR2 sequences are MDHEN and SYDVKM. The CDR3 contains 14 residues. The CDR3 loop reads CASKDRGPSYEQYF. Here the CDR3 DNA reads TGTGCCAGCAAAGACAGGGGGCCTTCCTATGAGCAGTACTTC.

This clonotype was recorded a few times. The chain employs TRBV7-9 and TRBJ1-2; no clear D. The CDR3 length is 13 residues. Trimming stripped 7 bases from V and 4 bases from J, with 13 bases between. The germline gives CDR1 SEHNR, CDR2 FQNEAQ (reference sequence). The CDR3 nucleotides are TGTGCCAGCACCGGAGACGGGCCCTATGGCTACACCTTC. Translated, it gives CASTGDGPYGYTF.

The chain employs TRBV11-2 and TRBJ2-5, with D unresolved. The DNA end favors TRBJ2-7, so the J call may be wrong. There are 13 residues in the CDR3. Germline V CDR1 and CDR2: SGHAT, FQNNGV. CDR3 coding DNA: TGTGCCAGCAGCTTACGGTACAATTACGAGCAGTACTTC. Its translation: CASSLRYNYEQYF.

V and J are TRBV2 and TRBJ2-4; D gene ambiguous. The J call may be faulty, since TRBJ2-7 better matches the DNA end. The germline CDR1 and CDR2 sequences are SNHLY and FYNNEI. The CDR3 is 12 residues long. The CDR3 loop is CASSEWVYEQYF. The DNA of the CDR3 is TGTGCCAGCAGTGAATGGGTGTACGAGCAGTACTTC.

The chain employs TRBV6-5 and TRBJ1-3; D is ambiguous. Trimming removed 5 bases from V and 0 bases from J, with 8 bases in between. Per the germline V gene, CDR1 is MNHEY and CDR2 is SVGAGI. There are 14 residues in the CDR3. CDR3 coding DNA: TGTGCCAGCAGTCGGTGGTCCTCTGGAAACACCATATATTTT. Its protein product is CASSRWSSGNTIYF.

This clonotype was seen more than once but under ten times. V gene TRBV10-3 combines with J gene TRBJ1-1, with 7 nucleotides matching TRBD1. Trimming took 6 bases from V and 0 from J; bases not matched to a gene: 10. This CDR3 has 16 residues. Germline V gives CDR1 ENHRY, CDR2 SYGVKD. CDR3: CAIRRTGSSVNTEAFF. The CDR3 DNA reads as TGTGCCATCAGAAGGACAGGATCCTCGGTGAACACTGAAGCTTTCTTT.

This sequence joins TRBV29-1 and TRBJ1-1, with TRBD1 identical over 8 bases. J was trimmed by 5 bases and V by 6 bases; bases with no gene match: 5. Germline V gene sequence: CDR1 SQVTM, CDR2 ANQGSEA. CDR3 length: 12 amino acids. The CDR3 coding sequence is TGCAGCGTGCGGACAGGGATAACTGAAGCTTTCTTT. Amino acid sequence: CSVRTGITEAFF.

The chain recombines TRBV9 with TRBJ1-4; D unresolved. V was clipped by 4 bases and J by 4 bases, with 14 bases between them. CDR1 is SGDLS, CDR2 YYNGEE, per germline. The CDR3 consists of 15 residues. The DNA for the CDR3 is TGTGCCAGCAGCTTAGACGGGCAGTTTAATGAAAAACTGTTTTTT. This sequence encodes CASSLDGQFNEKLFF.

This chain joins TRBV7-8 and TRBJ2-3; D is perhaps TRBD1 or TRBD2 (5 bases each). Germline V gene data show CDR1 as SGHVS and CDR2 as FQNEAQ. Trimming removed 3 bases from V and 7 bases from J, with 20 bases in between. The CDR3 length is 16 residues. The CDR3, as DNA: TGTGCCAGCAGCTTCCCCCGGGACCTCCGCCACAATACGCAGTATTTT. It encodes CASSFPRDLRHNTQYF. Looking up the rest from reference TRBV7-8 and TRBJ2-3 gives the full variable domain: GAGVSQSPRYKVAKRGQDVALRCDPISGHVSLFWYQQALGQGPEFLTYFQNEAQLDKSGLPSDRFFAERPEGSVSTLKIQRTQQEDSAVYLCASSFPRDLRHNTQYFGPGTRLTVL.

The table lists this clonotype with a few counts. The rearrangement uses TRBV7-9 and TRBJ2-4, with 11 bases identical to TRBD1. The DNA matches TRBJ2-7 better at its end, which makes the J call doubtful. The germline V gene has CDR1 SEHNR and CDR2 FQNEAQ (reference sequence). The CDR3 is made up of 17 amino acids. The CDR3 bases are TGTGCCAGCAGCTTAGTTCTAGGACAGGGGGCTACCTGCGAGCAGTACTTC. Translation gives CASSLVLGQGATCEQYF.

The chain employs TRBV6-5 and TRBJ2-5; a possible D gene is TRBD1 (5 bases). CDR3 length: 13 amino acids. V was shortened by 5 bases and J by 4 bases, with 11 bases between the two germline ends. CDR1 is MNHEY, CDR2 SVGAGI, per germline. DNA for the CDR3: TGTGCCAGCAGTGCCTCAGGGCTAGAGACCCAGTACTTC. Protein product: CASSASGLETQYF.

This clonotype was seen a single time. This chain connects TRBV18 to TRBJ1-1; D possibly corresponds to TRBD1 (6 bases). The CDR3 spans 14 residues. Looked up from germline, CDR1 is KGHSH and CDR2 is LQKENI. Trimming cost V 2 bases and J 3 bases, with 10 bases left between them. Written as DNA, the CDR3 is TGTGCCAGCTCACCAGACAGGAAGGACACTGAAGCTTTCTTT. Residues: CASSPDRKDTEAFF.